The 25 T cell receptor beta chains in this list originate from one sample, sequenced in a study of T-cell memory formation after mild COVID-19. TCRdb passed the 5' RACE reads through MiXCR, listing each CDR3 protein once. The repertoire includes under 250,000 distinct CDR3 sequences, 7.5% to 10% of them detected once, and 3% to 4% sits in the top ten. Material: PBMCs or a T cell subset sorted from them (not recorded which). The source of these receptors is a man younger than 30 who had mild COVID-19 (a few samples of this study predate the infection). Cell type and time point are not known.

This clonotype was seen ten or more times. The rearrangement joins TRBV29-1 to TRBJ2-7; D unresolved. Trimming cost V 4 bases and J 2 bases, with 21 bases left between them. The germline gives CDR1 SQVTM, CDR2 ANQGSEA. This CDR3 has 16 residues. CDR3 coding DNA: TGCAGCGTTGCTCGCGTAGACGGGCAGAACACCTACGAGCAGTACTTC. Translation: CSVARVDGQNTYEQYF.

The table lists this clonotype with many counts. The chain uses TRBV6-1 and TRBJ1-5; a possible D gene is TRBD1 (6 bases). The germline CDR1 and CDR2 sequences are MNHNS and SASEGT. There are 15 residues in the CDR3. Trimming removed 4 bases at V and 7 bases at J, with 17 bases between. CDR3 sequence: CASSGFRVDSQPQHF. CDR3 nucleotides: TGTGCCAGCAGTGGGTTTAGGGTGGACAGCCAGCCCCAGCATTTT.

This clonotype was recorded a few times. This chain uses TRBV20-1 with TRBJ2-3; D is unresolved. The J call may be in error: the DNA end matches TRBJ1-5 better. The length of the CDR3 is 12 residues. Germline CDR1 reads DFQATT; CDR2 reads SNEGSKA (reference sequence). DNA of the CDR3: TGCAGTGCTAGAGTAATTCCGGATACGCAGCATTTT. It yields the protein CSARVIPDTQHF.

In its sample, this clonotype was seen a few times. CDR3 sequence (DNA): TGCAGCGTTGAGCGGGACAGGGGTTTTCATGAGCAGTTCTTC. Translating gives CSVERDRGFHEQFF. The rearrangement joins TRBV29-1 to TRBJ2-1; TRBD1 aligns across 10 bases. This CDR3 is 14 amino acids long. The germline CDR1 and CDR2 sequences are SQVTM and ANQGSEA. With 3 bases clipped from V and 8 bases from J, the junction kept 7 bases outside the gene matches.

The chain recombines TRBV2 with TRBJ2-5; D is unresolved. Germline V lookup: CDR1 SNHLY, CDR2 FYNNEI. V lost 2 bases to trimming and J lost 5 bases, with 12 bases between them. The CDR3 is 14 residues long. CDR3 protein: CASSERVDAETQYF. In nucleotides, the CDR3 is TGTGCCAGCAGTGAAAGGGTCGATGCGGAGACCCAGTACTTC.

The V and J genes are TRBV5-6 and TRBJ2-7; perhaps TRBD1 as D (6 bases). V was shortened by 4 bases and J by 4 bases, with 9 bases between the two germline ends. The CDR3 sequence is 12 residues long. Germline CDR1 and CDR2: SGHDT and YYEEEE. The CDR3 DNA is TGTGCCAGCAGCGATAGGGGGTACGAGCAGTACGTC. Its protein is CASSDRGYEQYV.

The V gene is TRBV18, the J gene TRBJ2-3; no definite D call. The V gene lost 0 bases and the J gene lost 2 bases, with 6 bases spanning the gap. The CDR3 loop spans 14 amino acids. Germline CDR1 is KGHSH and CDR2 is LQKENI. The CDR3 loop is CASSPPTHTDTQYF. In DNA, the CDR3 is TGTGCCAGCTCACCACCGACCCACACAGATACGCAGTATTTT.

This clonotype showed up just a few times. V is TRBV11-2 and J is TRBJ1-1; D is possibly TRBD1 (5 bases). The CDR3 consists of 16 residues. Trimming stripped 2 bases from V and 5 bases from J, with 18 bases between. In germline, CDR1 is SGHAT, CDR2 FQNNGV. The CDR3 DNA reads TGTGCCAGCAGCTTATCTGGCGGGGGAGGAAGAACTGAAGCTTTCTTT. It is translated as CASSLSGGGGRTEAFF.

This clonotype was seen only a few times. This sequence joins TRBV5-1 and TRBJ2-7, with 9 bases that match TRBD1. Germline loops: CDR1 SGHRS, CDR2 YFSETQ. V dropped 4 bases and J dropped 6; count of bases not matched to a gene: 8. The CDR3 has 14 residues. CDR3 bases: TGCGCCAGCAGCAACATCGGGACAGGGTCCGAGCAGTACTTC. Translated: CASSNIGTGSEQYF. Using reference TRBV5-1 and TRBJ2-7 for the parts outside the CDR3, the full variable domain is KAGVTQTPRYLIKTRGQQVTLSCSPISGHRSVSWYQQTPGQGLQFLFEYFSETQRNKGNFPGRFSGRQFSNSRSEMNVSTLELGDSALYLCASSNIGTGSEQYFGPGTRLTVT.

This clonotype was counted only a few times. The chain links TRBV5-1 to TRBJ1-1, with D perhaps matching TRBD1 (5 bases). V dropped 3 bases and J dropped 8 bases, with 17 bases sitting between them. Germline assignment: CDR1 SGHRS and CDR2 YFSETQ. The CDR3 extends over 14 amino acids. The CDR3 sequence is CASSSRPGPQEAFF. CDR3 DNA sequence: TGCGCCAGCAGCTCACGTCCGGGACCCCAAGAAGCTTTCTTT.

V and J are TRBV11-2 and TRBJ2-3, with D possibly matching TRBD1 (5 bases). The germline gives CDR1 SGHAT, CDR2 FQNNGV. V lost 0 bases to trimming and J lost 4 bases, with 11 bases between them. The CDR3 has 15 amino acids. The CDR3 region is CASSLEVVRADTQYF. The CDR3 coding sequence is TGTGCCAGCAGCTTAGAAGTAGTCAGGGCAGATACGCAGTATTTT. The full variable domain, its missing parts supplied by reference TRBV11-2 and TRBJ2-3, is EAGVAQSPRYKIIEKRQSVAFWCNPISGHATLYWYQQILGQGPKLLIQFQNNGVVDDSQLPKDRFSAERLKGVDSTLKIQPAKLEDSAVYLCASSLEVVRADTQYFGPGTRLTVL.

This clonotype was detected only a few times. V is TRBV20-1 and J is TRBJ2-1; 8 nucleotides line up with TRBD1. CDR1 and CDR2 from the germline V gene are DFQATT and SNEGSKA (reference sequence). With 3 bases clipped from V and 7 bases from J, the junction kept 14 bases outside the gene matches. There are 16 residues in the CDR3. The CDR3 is CSARERGQGARNEQFF. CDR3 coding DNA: TGCAGTGCTAGGGAACGGGGGCAGGGGGCGCGAAATGAGCAGTTCTTC.

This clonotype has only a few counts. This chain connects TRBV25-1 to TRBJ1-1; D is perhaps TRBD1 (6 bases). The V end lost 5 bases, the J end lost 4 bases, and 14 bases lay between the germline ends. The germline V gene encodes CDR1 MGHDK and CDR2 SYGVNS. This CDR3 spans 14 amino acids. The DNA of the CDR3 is TGTGCCAGCAGTCGGGACAATGGGGGCACTGAAGCTTTCTTT. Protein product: CASSRDNGGTEAFF.

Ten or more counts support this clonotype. This CDR3 is CASSQDDQNTDTQYF. The CDR3, as DNA: TGTGCCAGCAGCCAAGATGACCAGAACACAGATACGCAGTATTTT. The gene calls are TRBV4-2 and TRBJ2-3; D remains ambiguous. The germline V gene has CDR1 LGHNA and CDR2 YNFKEQ. Between the trimmed V and J ends, which lost 0 bases and 2 bases, there was a span of 9 bases. The CDR3 has 15 residues.

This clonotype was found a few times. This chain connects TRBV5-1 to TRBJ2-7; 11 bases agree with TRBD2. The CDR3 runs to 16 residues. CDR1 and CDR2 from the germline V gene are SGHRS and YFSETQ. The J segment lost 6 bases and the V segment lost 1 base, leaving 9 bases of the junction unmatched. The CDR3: CASSLTASGGLGEQYF. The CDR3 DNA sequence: TGCGCCAGCAGCTTGACCGCTAGCGGGGGGCTCGGCGAGCAGTACTTC.

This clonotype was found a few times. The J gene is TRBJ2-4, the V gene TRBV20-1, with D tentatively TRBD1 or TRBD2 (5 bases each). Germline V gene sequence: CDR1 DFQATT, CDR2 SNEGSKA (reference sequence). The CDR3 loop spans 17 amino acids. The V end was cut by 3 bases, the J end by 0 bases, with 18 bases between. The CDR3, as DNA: TGCAGTGCTAGGAGTCGGTTCGGGGCGGTAGCCAAAAACATTCAGTACTTC. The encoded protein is CSARSRFGAVAKNIQYF.

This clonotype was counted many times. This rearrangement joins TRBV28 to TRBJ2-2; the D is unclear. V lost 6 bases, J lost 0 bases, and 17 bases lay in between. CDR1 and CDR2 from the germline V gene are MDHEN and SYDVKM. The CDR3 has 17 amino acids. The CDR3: CASSPYHRNPNTGELFF. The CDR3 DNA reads TGTGCCAGCAGCCCATACCACCGGAACCCGAACACCGGGGAGCTGTTTTTT. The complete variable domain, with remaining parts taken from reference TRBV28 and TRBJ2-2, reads DVKVTQSSRYLVKRTGEKVFLECVQDMDHENMFWYRQDPGLGLRLIYFSYDVKMKEKGDIPEGYSVSREKKERFSLILESASTNQTSMYLCASSPYHRNPNTGELFFGEGSRLTVL.

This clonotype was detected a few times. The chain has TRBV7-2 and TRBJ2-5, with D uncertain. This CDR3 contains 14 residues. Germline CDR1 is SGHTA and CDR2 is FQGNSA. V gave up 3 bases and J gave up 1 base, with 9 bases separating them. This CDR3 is CASSLAYTQETQYF. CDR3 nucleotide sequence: TGTGCCAGCAGCTTGGCGTATACCCAAGAGACCCAGTACTTC.

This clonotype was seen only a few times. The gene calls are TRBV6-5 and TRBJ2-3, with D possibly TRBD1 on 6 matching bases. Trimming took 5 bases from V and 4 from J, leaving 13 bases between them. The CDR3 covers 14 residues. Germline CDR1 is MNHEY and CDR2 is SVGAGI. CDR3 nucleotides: TGTGCCAGCAGTGGACAGTTCCCCCCAGATACGCAGTATTTT. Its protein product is CASSGQFPPDTQYF.

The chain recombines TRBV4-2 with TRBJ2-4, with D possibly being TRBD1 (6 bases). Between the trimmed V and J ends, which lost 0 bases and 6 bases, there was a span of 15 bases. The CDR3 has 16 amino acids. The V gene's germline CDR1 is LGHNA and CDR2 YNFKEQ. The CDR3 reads CASSQDQTGGSNIQYF. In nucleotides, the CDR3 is TGTGCCAGCAGCCAAGATCAGACAGGCGGTTCAAACATTCAGTACTTC.

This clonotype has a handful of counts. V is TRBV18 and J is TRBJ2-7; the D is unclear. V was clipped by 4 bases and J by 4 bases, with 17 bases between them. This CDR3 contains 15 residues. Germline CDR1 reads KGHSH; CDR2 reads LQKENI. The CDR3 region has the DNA TGTGCCAGCTCACAAGCGATAACCTGGGGATACGAGCAGTACTTC. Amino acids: CASSQAITWGYEQYF.

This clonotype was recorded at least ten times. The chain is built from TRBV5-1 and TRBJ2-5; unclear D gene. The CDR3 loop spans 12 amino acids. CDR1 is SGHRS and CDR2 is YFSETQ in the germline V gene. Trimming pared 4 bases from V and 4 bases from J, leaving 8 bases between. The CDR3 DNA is TGCGCCAGCAGCCTTGAAGCAGAGACCCAGTACTTC. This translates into CASSLEAETQYF.

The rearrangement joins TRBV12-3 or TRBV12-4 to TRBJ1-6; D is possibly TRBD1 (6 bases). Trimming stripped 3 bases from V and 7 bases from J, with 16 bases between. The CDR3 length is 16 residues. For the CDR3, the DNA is TGTGCCAGCAGTTTGGGGGCATTCCCTTCAAATTCACCCCTCCACTTT. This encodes CASSLGAFPSNSPLHF.

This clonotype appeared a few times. The DNA of the CDR3 is TGCGCCAGCAGGAGGGTAGGGCGCCGGCGGGATGAGCAGTTCTTC. This translates into CASRRVGRRRDEQFF. The rearrangement links TRBV4-1 to TRBJ2-1; TRBD2 is a possible D gene (5 bases). CDR3 length: 15 amino acids. Trimming cost V 6 bases and J 8 bases, with 20 bases left between them. Germline CDR1 reads MGHRA; CDR2 reads YSYEKL.

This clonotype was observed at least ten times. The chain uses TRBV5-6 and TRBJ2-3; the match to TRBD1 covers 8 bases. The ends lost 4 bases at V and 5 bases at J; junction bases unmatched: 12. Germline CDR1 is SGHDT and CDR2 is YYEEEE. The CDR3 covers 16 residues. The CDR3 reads CASSLLTGALGDTQYF. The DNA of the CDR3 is TGTGCCAGCAGCCTTCTGACAGGGGCACTGGGAGATACGCAGTATTTT.